These T cell receptor beta chains were read from a single sample in a study of read filtering for tumor transcriptome and immune sequencing. TCRdb recomputed calls from the reads with MiXCR, one row per CDR3 protein. The repertoire consists of nearly 60,000 distinct CDR3 sequences, with roughly an eighth occurring once and the leading ten covering under 20%. The specimen sequenced was a population of CD138-negative cells sorted from bone marrow. All receptors come from a donor aged 40 or older with multiple myeloma. The CDR3 runs from the conserved cysteine through the conserved F or W. Each record gives: J gene, clone size, V gene, D gene, CDR3 DNA, CDR3 protein. A D gene is named only where the DNA matches it firmly. Sizes are listed as once, few, many or a size class.

TRBJ2-5	many	TRBV6-6	.	TGTGCCAGCAGTTATAAGCCCCAGGGTCGGGAGACCCAGTACTTC	CASSYKPQGRETQYF
TRBJ2-3	many	TRBV20-1	.	TGCAGTGCTCCACAGGGAGCTAGCACAGATACGCAGTATTTT	CSAPQGASTDTQYF
TRBJ2-7	once	TRBV4-1	TRBD1	TGCGCCAGCAGCCAAGAGGGACAGGGTAGCGAGCAGTACTTC	CASSQEGQGSEQYF
TRBJ2-3	many	TRBV7-2	TRBD2	TGTGCCAGCAGCCCCGGGACTAGCGGAGATACGCAGTATTTT	CASSPGTSGDTQYF
TRBJ2-1	many	TRBV28	.	TGTGCCAGCAGTCTTGTGATGGGCAATGAGCAGTTCTTC	CASSLVMGNEQFF
TRBJ1-5	many	TRBV3-1	.	TGTGCCAGCAGCCGGGGCCCCGGACTGCCCCAGCATTTT	CASSRGPGLPQHF
TRBJ1-1	few	TRBV7-2	.	TGTGCCAGCAGCACCCAGGCAGGCATGAACACTGAAGCTTTCTTT	CASSTQAGMNTEAFF
TRBJ1-1	few	TRBV7-9	TRBD1	TGTGCCAGCAGCTTAGATCGAGGGGGCGGAACTGAAGCTTTCTTT	CASSLDRGGGTEAFF
TRBJ2-1	medium-sized	TRBV7-2	TRBD1	TGTGCCAGCAGCCCGTCGGGACAGGGAGAAGAGCAGTTCTTC	CASSPSGQGEEQFF
TRBJ1-1	many	TRBV6-1	.	TGTGCCAGCAGTGAAATGTTGAACACTGAAGCTTTCTTT	CASSEMLNTEAFF
TRBJ2-7	many	TRBV9	.	TGTGCCAGCAGCGTAGGAGGAGAGACCTCCTACGAGCAGTACTTC	CASSVGGETSYEQYF
TRBJ1-2	few	TRBV7-2	.	TGTGCCAGCAGCTTGGGAAGAACCCCTAACTATGGCTACACCTTC	CASSLGRTPNYGYTF
TRBJ1-5	few	TRBV29-1	.	TGCAGCGCCGTTACGGGGAACCAGGTGTGGCCCCAGCATTTT	CSAVTGNQVWPQHF
TRBJ1-2	many	TRBV14	.	TGTGCCAGCAGCCAAGATTTCGGTAGTCAGCAATTCAACTATGGCTACACCTTC	CASSQDFGSQQFNYGYTF
TRBJ2-7	few	TRBV5-4	.	TGTGCCAGCAGCTTTAGCAACCGGGAAGATAAGCAGTACTTC	CASSFSNREDKQYF
TRBJ2-1	many	TRBV7-7	.	TGTGCTAGCAGCTTAGGGGACAACTCCTACAATGAGCAGTTCTTC	CASSLGDNSYNEQFF
TRBJ2-7	many	TRBV10-3	TRBD1	TGTGCCATCAGTGAGCCCGGGACAGGGAGCTCCTACGAGCAGTACTTC	CAISEPGTGSSYEQYF
TRBJ2-7	many	TRBV4-1	.	TGCGCCAGCAGCCAAGAGCCCCTAGGGGCGGGGAGCTCCTACGAGCAGTACTTC	CASSQEPLGAGSSYEQYF
TRBJ1-5	many	TRBV7-2	TRBD1	TGTGCCAGCAGCTTATTCGGACAGGGGGGTCAGCCCCAGCATTTT	CASSLFGQGGQPQHF
TRBJ2-7	many	TRBV18	.	TGTGCCAGCTCACAGGACAGTTCATCCTACGAGCAGTACTTC	CASSQDSSSYEQYF
TRBJ2-3	many	TRBV12-5	.	TGTGCTAGTGCCCCCGGAGGGGGGCTCTACACAGATACGCAGTATTTT	CASAPGGGLYTDTQYF
TRBJ1-6	many	TRBV20-1	.	TGCAGTGCTCCTCTAGGTAGGGTTAGTTCACCCCTCCACTTT	CSAPLGRVSSPLHF
TRBJ2-1	many	TRBV18	TRBD1	TGTGCCAGCGAGACAGGGGGCAATGAGCAGTTCTTC	CASETGGNEQFF
TRBJ1-5	many	TRBV12-3/TRBV12-4	.	TGTGCCAGCAGGACAGGAGATAGCAATCAGCCCCAGCATTTT	CASRTGDSNQPQHF